The entry below gives a single TCR beta chain sequence along with its context. TCRdb's copy holds only in-frame clones and misses some; the assay was immunoSEQ multiplex PCR. The sample has 380,000 or so clones, roughly 90% seen once. Germline loops: CDR1 LNHDA, CDR2 SQIVND (reference sequence). The germline V and J ends were trimmed by 8 bases and 8 bases, with 15 bases remaining between them. CDR3 length equals 13 residues. The entry originates in a study of blood T cell repertoires in COVID-19. The gene calls are TRBV19 and TRBJ1-4, with D tentatively TRBD1 (5 bases). Input material: peripheral blood. The TCR was taken from a middle-aged man with acute or convalescent COVID-19. Here the CDR3 DNA reads TGTGCCAGTTCCCGTGGGGGGACGGAAAAACTGTTTTTT. Amino acids: CASSRGGTEKLFF.